This T cell receptor (beta chain) was identified in a study of control samples from healthy donors and cancer patients. Here immunoSEQ multiplex PCR was the method, and the copy in TCRdb shows in-frame clones only, minus some. The sample holds about 120,000 clones; 80% to 95% are singletons and the top ten take 7.8%. Material: blood. The TCR was taken from a woman between 18 and 29 years old in good health.

CDR3 sequence reads: CASSPQRYNEQFF. The CDR3 coding sequence is TGTGCCAGCAGCCCCCAGCGGTACAATGAGCAGTTCTTC. V and J are TRBV14 and TRBJ2-1; weak D call: TRBD2 (5 bases). CDR1 and CDR2 from the germline V gene are SGHDN and FVKESK. This CDR3 spans 13 amino acids. V lost 4 bases, J lost 4 bases, and 8 bases lay in between.